These T cell receptor beta chains were read from a single sample in a study of identical twins. One entry per CDR3 protein results from TCRdb running MiXCR on the 5' RACE reads. This sample has fewer than 800,000 distinct CDR3 sequences, with about 7.1% found just once. The same sample was also used in a study of yellow fever vaccine responses in identical twins.

The sequencing sample was made of PBMCs. The receptors stem from a woman aged 18-35 years in good health. Both conserved end residues are part of each CDR3. A D gene is named only where the DNA matches it firmly. Size is omitted from some rows. Given values are once, few, many or a class for expanded clones.

CDR3	DNA	size	V	D	J
CASSLKDLGGYRYEQYF	TGTGCCAGCAGCTTAAAAGACTTGGGCGGCTACCGCTACGAGCAGTACTTC	few	TRBV5-6	NA	TRBJ2-7
CSALPGQGGTPETQYF	TGCAGTGCCCTTCCCGGACAGGGAGGGACCCCGGAGACCCAGTACTTC	NA	TRBV20-1	NA	TRBJ2-5
CASSYDSSNYGYTF	TGCGCCAGCAGCTACGACAGCTCTAACTATGGCTACACCTTC	many	TRBV5-1	NA	TRBJ1-2
CASSQDADYSNQPQHF	TGCGCCAGCAGCCAAGATGCGGATTATAGCAATCAGCCCCAGCATTTT	many	TRBV4-1	NA	TRBJ1-5
CASNLQGMEEKLFF	TGTGCCAGCAACCTACAGGGGATGGAGGAAAAACTGTTTTTT	many	TRBV12-3/TRBV12-4	TRBD1	TRBJ1-4
CASSLGAPGENEQFF	TGTGCCAGCAGCTTAGGGGCACCGGGTGAGAATGAGCAGTTCTTC	many	TRBV7-9	NA	TRBJ2-1
CSARAPLSGRTDTQYF	TGCAGTGCTAGAGCCCCGCTCAGCGGGAGGACAGATACGCAGTATTTT	NA	TRBV20-1	TRBD2	TRBJ2-3
CASSLFTNTEAFF	TGTGCCAGCAGCCTATTTACGAACACTGAAGCTTTCTTT	many	TRBV3-1	NA	TRBJ1-1
CSARGDWDTDTEAFF	TGCAGTGCCAGAGGGGATTGGGACACCGACACTGAAGCTTTCTTT	NA	TRBV20-1	NA	TRBJ1-1
CASSLEGLNYGYTF	TGTGCCAGCAGTTTAGAAGGCCTTAACTATGGCTACACCTTC	NA	TRBV12-3/TRBV12-4	NA	TRBJ1-2
CASTGHMNTEAFF	TGTGCCAGCACTGGACATATGAACACTGAAGCTTTCTTT	NA	TRBV27	NA	TRBJ1-1
CASSYRPAGDINEQFF	TGTGCCAGCAGCTACCGCCCAGCGGGAGACATCAATGAGCAGTTCTTC	NA	TRBV12-3/TRBV12-4	TRBD2	TRBJ2-1
CASSPLAGGPGNEQFF	TGTGCCAGCAGTCCACTAGCGGGAGGGCCGGGGAATGAGCAGTTCTTC	NA	TRBV28	TRBD2	TRBJ2-1
CASQIGQGNSYEQYF	TGTGCCAGTCAAATAGGACAGGGGAACTCCTACGAGCAGTACTTC	NA	TRBV3-1	TRBD1	TRBJ2-7
CASRPDRVGANVLTF	TGTGCCAGCAGACCCGACAGGGTTGGGGCCAACGTCCTGACTTTC	NA	TRBV6-1	TRBD1	TRBJ2-6
CAIGTRWSYEQYF	TGTGCCATCGGGACCAGGTGGTCCTACGAGCAGTACTTC	NA	TRBV10-3	NA	TRBJ2-7